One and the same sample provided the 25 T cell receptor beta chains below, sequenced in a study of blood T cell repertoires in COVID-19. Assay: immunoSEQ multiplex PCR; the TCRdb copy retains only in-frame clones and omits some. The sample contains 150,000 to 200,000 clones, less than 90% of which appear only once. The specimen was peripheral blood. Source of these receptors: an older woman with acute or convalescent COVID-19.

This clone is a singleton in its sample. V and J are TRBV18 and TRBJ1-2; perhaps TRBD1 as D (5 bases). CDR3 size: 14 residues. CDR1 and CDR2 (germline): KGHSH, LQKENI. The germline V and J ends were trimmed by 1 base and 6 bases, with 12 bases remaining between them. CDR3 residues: CASSPLQGAHGYTF. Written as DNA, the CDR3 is TGTGCCAGCTCACCACTCCAAGGGGCTCATGGCTACACCTTC. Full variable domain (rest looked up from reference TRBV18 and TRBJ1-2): NAGVMQNPRHLVRRRGQEARLRCSPMKGHSHVYWYRQLPEEGLKFMVYLQKENIIDESGMPKERFSAEFPKEGPSILRIQQVVRGDSAAYFCASSPLQGAHGYTFGSGTRLTVV.

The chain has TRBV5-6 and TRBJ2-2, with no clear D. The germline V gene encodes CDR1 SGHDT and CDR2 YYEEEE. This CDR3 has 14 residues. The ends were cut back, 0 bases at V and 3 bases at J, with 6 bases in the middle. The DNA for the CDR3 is TGTGCCAGCAGCTTGGCCGGTCACACCGGGGAGCTGTTTTTT. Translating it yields CASSLAGHTGELFF.

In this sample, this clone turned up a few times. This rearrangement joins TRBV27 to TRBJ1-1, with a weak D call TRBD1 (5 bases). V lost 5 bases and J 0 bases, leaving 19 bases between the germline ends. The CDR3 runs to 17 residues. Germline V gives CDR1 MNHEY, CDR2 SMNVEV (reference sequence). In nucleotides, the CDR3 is TGTGCCAGCAGTAGCCTAGGGGTAGAAAAGATGAACACTGAAGCTTTCTTT. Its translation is CASSSLGVEKMNTEAFF.

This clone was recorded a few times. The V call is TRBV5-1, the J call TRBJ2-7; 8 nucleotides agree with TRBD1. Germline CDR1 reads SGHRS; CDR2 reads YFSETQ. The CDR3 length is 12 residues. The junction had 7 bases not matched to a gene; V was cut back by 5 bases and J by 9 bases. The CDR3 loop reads CASSIDRGRQYF. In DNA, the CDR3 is TGCGCCAGCAGTATCGACAGGGGAAGGCAGTACTTC.

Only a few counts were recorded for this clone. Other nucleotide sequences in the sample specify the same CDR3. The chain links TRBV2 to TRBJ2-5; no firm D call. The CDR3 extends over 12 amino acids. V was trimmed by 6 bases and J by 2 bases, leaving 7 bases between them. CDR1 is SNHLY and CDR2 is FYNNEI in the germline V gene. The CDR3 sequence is CASRRTQETQYF. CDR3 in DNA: TGTGCCAGCAGGAGAACGCAAGAGACCCAGTACTTC. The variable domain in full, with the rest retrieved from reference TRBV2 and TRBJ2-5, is EPEVTQTPSHQVTQMGQEVILRCVPISNHLYFYWYRQILGQKVEFLVSFYNNEISEKSEIFDDQFSVERPDGSNFTLKIRSTKLEDSAMYFCASRRTQETQYFGPGTRLLVL.

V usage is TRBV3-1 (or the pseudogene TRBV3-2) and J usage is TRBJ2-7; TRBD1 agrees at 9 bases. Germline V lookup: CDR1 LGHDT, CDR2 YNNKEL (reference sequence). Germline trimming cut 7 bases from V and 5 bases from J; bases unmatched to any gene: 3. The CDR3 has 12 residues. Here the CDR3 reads CASNGQGNEQYF. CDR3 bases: TGTGCCAGCAACGGACAGGGGAACGAGCAGTACTTC.

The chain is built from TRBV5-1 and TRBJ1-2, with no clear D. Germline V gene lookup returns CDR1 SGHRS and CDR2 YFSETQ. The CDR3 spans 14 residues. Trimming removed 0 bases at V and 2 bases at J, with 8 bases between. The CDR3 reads CASSLATDNYGYTF. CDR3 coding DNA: TGCGCCAGCAGCTTGGCCACAGACAACTATGGCTACACCTTC.

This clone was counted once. The CDR3 protein is CASSIGEWRSGNTIYF. The CDR3 nucleotides are TGTGCCAGTAGTATAGGGGAGTGGCGATCTGGAAACACCATATATTTT. The rearrangement joins TRBV19 to TRBJ1-3; D gene unclear. The germline V gene encodes CDR1 LNHDA and CDR2 SQIVND (reference sequence). V lost 1 base and J lost 1, with 11 bases in between. This CDR3 has 16 amino acids.

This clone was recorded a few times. DNA of the CDR3: TGTGCCAGCAGCTTGATCTGGACAGGGAACCCTAACTATGGCTACACCTTC. Residues: CASSLIWTGNPNYGYTF. The rearrangement links TRBV5-6 to TRBJ1-2; 8 bases agree with TRBD1. CDR3 length: 17 amino acids. CDR1 is SGHDT and CDR2 is YYEEEE in the germline V gene. With 1 base clipped from V and 0 bases from J, the junction kept 8 bases outside the gene matches.

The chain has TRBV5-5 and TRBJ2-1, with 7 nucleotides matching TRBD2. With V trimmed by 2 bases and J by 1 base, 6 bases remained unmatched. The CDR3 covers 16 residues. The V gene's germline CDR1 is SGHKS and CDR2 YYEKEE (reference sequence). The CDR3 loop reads CASSLPGGTSYNEQFF. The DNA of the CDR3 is TGTGCCAGCAGCTTACCGGGAGGAACGTCCTACAATGAGCAGTTCTTC.

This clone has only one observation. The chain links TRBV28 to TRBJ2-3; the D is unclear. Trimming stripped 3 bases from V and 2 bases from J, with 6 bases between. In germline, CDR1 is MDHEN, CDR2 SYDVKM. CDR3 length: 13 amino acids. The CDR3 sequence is CASSFQATDTQYF. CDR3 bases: TGTGCCAGCAGTTTCCAAGCCACAGATACGCAGTATTTT.

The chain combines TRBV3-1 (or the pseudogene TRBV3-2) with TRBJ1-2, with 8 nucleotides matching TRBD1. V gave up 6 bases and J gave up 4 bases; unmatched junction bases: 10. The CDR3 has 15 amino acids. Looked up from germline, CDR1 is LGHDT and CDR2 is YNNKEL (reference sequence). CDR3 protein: CASRATGTGIYGYTF. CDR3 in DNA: TGTGCCAGCAGAGCAACCGGGACAGGTATCTATGGCTACACCTTC.

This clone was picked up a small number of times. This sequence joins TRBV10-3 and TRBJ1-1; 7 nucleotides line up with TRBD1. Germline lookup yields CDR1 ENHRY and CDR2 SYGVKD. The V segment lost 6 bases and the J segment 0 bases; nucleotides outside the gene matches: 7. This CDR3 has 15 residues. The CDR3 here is CAISEDRSVNTEAFF. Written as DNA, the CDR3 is TGTGCCATCAGCGAGGACAGGTCTGTGAACACTGAAGCTTTCTTT.

The CDR3 reads CASSQDTRGVEEKLFF. CDR3 nucleotides: TGTGCCAGCAGCCAAGATACAAGGGGCGTAGAGGAAAAACTGTTTTTT. The chain is built from TRBV4-2 and TRBJ1-4; the D gene is possibly TRBD1 (5 bases). This CDR3 region has 16 residues. Per germline, CDR1 LGHNA and CDR2 YNFKEQ. V was shortened by 0 bases and J by 8 bases, with 16 bases between the two germline ends.

The CDR3 protein is CASSPTGGFGETQYF. For the CDR3, the DNA is TGTGCCAGCAGTCCGACAGGGGGGTTTGGGGAGACCCAGTACTTC. The V call is TRBV2, the J call TRBJ2-5; 9 nucleotides line up with TRBD1. From germline, CDR1 is SNHLY and CDR2 FYNNEI. The CDR3 covers 15 residues. Germline trimming cut 5 bases from V and 5 bases from J; bases unmatched to any gene: 9.

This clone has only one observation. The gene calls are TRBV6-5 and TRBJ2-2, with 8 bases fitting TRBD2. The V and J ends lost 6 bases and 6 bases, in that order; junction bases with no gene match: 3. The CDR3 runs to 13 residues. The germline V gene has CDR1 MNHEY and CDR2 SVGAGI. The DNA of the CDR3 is TGTGCCAGCAGCCTACTAGCGGCCGGGGAGCTGTTTTTT. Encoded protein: CASSLLAAGELFF.

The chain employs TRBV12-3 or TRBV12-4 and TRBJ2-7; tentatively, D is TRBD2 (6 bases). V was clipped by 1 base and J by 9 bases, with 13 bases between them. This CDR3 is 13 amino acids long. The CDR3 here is CASSLGGDRTQYF. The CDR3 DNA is TGTGCCAGCAGTTTAGGGGGGGATAGGACGCAGTACTTC.

The CDR3 is CASSRNRGTNEKLFF. As DNA, the CDR3 is TGTGCCAGTAGTAGAAACAGGGGAACTAATGAAAAACTGTTTTTT. This sequence joins TRBV19 and TRBJ1-4; 7 bases agree with TRBD1. With V trimmed by 4 bases and J by 1 base, 3 bases remained unmatched. The CDR3 is 15 amino acids. Per the germline V gene, CDR1 is LNHDA and CDR2 is SQIVND (reference sequence).

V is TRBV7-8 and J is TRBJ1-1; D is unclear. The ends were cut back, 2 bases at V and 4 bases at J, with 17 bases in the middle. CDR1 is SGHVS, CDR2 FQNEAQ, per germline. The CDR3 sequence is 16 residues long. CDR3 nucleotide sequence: TGTGCCAGCAGCTTAACTGAGGAGGCCTTCGTCACTGAAGCTTTCTTT. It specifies CASSLTEEAFVTEAFF.

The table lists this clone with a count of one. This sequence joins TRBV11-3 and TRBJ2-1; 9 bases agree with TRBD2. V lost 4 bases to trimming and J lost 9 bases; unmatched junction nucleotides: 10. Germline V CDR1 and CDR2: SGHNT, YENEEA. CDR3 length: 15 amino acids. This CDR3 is CASSSTSGRFSEQFF. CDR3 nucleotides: TGTGCCAGCAGCTCCACTAGCGGGCGTTTTAGTGAGCAGTTCTTC.

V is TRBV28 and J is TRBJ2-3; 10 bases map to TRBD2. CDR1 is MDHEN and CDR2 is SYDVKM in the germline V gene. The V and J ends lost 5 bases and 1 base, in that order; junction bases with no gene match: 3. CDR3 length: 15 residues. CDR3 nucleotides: TGTGCCAGCAGTGCTAGCGGGAGTGGCACAGATACGCAGTATTTT. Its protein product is CASSASGSGTDTQYF.

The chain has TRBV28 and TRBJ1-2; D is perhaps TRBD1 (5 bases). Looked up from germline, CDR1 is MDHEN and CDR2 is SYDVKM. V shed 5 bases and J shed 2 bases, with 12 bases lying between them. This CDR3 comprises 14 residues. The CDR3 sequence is CASSVGAPNYGYTF. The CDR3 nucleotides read TGTGCCAGCAGTGTAGGGGCGCCGAACTATGGCTACACCTTC.

CDR3 DNA sequence: TGCGCCAGCAGTCTGGGCAGGGGGTTGTACGAGCAGTACTTC. Translating gives CASSLGRGLYEQYF. The J gene is TRBJ2-7, the V gene TRBV23-1; 7 bases are shared with TRBD1. TRBV23-1 is an ORF; its function is uncertain. Trimming took 4 bases from V and 4 from J; bases not matched to a gene: 7. This CDR3 comprises 14 residues.

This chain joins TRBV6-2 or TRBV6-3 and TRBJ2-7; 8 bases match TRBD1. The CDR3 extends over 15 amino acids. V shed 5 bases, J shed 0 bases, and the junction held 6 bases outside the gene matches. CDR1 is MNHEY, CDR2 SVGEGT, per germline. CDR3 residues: CASSPGQGRSYEQYF. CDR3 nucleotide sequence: TGTGCCAGCAGTCCCGGACAGGGTCGCTCCTACGAGCAGTACTTC.

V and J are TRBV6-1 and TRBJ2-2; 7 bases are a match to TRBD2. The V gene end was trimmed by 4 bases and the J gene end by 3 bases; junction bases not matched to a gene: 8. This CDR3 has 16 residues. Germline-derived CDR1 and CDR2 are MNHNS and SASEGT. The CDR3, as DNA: TGTGCCAGCAGTGCCCTGACTAGCAGATACACCGGGGAGCTGTTTTTT. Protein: CASSALTSRYTGELFF.